The T cell receptor (beta chain) described here comes from a study of CD8+ T cells in alopecia areata. Study information: The study gave treated patients oral tofacitinib at 5 to 10 mg twice daily. Study-wide results and caveats: Scalp sequencing also captures normal skin's resident alphabeta T cells.

A note on this clone: Its antigen remains unidentified.

CDR1 is SEHNR and CDR2 is FQNEAQ in the germline V gene (reference sequence). The CDR3 consists of 11 residues. The germline V and J ends were trimmed by 5 bases and 8 bases, with 7 bases remaining between them. Sequencing used cDNA as its template, made by extracting RNA and reverse transcribing it. Data came from immunoSEQ multiplex PCR; TCRdb stores just in-frame clones and leaves some out. The table lists 130,000 to 150,000 clones, about half of them singletons, with roughly 0.9% in the top ten. As part of sample collection, lesional scalp punch biopsies and peripheral blood were taken from alopecia areata patients.

This sequence was found in a human donor with alopecia areata. Sequencing used CD4+ T cells sorted from blood, obtained at week 0. V and J are TRBV7-9 and TRBJ2-1; tentatively, D is TRBD2 (5 bases). The CDR3 DNA follows: TGTGCCAGCAGCGGGCGGGATGAGCAGTTCTTC. It translates to CASSGRDEQFF.